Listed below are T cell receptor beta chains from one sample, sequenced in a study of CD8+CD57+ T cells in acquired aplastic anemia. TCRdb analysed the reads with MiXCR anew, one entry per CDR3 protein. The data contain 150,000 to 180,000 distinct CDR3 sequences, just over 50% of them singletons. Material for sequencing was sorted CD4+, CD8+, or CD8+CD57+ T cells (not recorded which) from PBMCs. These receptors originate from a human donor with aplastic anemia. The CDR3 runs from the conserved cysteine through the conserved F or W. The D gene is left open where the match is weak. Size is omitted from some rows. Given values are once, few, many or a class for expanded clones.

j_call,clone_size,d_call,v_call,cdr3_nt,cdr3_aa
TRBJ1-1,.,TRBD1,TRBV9,TGTGCCAGCAGATCTTCGCCGGGACAGCCGAACACTGAAGCTTTCTTT,CASRSSPGQPNTEAFF
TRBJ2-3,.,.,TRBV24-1,TGTGCCACCAGTGATTCGGCAGGGGTCAGGGGCACAGATACGCAGTATTTT,CATSDSAGVRGTDTQYF
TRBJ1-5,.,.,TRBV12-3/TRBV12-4,TGTGCCAGCAGTTCCGACCGGGGTAATCAGCCCCAGCATTTT,CASSSDRGNQPQHF
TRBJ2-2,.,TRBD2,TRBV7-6,TGTGCCAGCAGCTTGAAGACTAGCGGCACCGGGGAGCTGTTTTTT,CASSLKTSGTGELFF
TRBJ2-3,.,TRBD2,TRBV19,TGTGCCAGTAGTGATCCGGGACTAGCGGGACCAGATACGCAGTATTTT,CASSDPGLAGPDTQYF
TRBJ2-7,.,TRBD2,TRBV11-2,TGTGCCAGCAGCTTAATAGCGGGAGGTTCCCCCCTGTACGAGCAGTACTTC,CASSLIAGGSPLYEQYF
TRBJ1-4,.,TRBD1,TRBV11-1,TGTGCCAGCAGCTCCGCCCGCACAGGGGCACTTAATGAACAACTGTTTTTT,CASSSARTGALNEQLFF
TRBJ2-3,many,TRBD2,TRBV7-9,TGTGCCAGCAGCGTGACTAGCGGGGCGTCGGCAGATACGCAGTATTTT,CASSVTSGASADTQYF
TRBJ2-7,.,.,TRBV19,TGTGCCAGTAGTACCGACTCGAGCTCCTACGAGCAGTACTTC,CASSTDSSSYEQYF
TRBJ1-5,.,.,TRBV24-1,TGTGCCACCAGTGGAACAGGGCAGCATCAGCCCCAGCATTTT,CATSGTGQHQPQHF
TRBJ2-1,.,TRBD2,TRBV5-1,TGCGCCAGCAGCTCGACCTCGGGGGGCTCCTACAATGAGCAGTTCTTC,CASSSTSGGSYNEQFF
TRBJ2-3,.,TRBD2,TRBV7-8,TGTGCCAGCAGCCTCCGACTAGCGAGCACCACAGATACGCAGTATTTT,CASSLRLASTTDTQYF
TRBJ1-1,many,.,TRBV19,TGTGCCAGCCGGAGGGCGTCGAACACTGAAGCTTTCTTT,CASRRASNTEAFF
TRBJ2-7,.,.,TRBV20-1,TGCAGTGCTAGAGCGGCTTACGAGCAGTACTTC,CSARAAYEQYF
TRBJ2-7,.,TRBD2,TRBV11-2,TGTGCCAGCAGCCCAAGGACTAGCGGGACCTACGAGCAGTACTTC,CASSPRTSGTYEQYF
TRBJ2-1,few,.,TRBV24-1,TGTGCCACCAGTGATTTTTCGGCAAGCAATGAGCAGTTCTTC,CATSDFSASNEQFF
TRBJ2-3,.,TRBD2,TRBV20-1,TGCAGTGCCAGCAGTGAAACTAGCGGGGGGGCAGATACGCAGTATTTT,CSASSETSGGADTQYF
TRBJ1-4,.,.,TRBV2,TGTGCCAGCAGCTCTGCGAGCATGAATGAAAAACTGTTTTTT,CASSSASMNEKLFF
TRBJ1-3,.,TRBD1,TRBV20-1,TGCAGTGCACTGACAGGGGGGGAGATTTTGGGAAACACCATATATTTT,CSALTGGEILGNTIYF
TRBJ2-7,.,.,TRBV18,TGTGCCAGCAGCCAAGAATTGTCCAACTACGAGCAGTACTTC,CASSQELSNYEQYF
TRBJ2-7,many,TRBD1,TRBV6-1,TGTGCCAGCAGTGTAGGGTTGGAAGGGGGCAAGGGCGAGCAGTACTTC,CASSVGLEGGKGEQYF
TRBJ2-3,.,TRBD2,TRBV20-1,TGCAGTGCCCAACGTCGGACTAGCGGGGGGGCAGATACGCAGTATTTT,CSAQRRTSGGADTQYF
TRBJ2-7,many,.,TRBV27,TGTGCCAGCAGTCGAGCCCCCGGGGGAACTAGTGAGCAGTACTTC,CASSRAPGGTSEQYF
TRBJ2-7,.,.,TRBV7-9,TGTGCCAGCAGCTTATGGGGGTTCTACGAGCAGTACTTC,CASSLWGFYEQYF
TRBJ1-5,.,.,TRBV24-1,TGTGCCACCAGTGGGGGGCCGGGCAATCAGCCCCAGCATTTT,CATSGGPGNQPQHF
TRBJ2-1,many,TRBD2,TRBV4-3,TGCGCCAGCAGCCCGGGGGGGAGCTCCTACAATGAGCAGTTCTTC,CASSPGGSSYNEQFF
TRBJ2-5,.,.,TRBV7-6,TGTGCCAGCAGCTCACCCAGAGCGGGGACACAAGAGACCCAGTACTTC,CASSSPRAGTQETQYF
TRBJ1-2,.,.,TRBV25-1,TGTGCCAGCAGTGAAGGGGGAGGACTACTCTATGGCTACACCTTC,CASSEGGGLLYGYTF
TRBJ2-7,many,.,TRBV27,TGTGCCAGCAGTTTCGTGGGGAATGGCGAGCAGTACTTC,CASSFVGNGEQYF
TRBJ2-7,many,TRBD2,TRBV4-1,TGCGCCAGCAGCCAAGCGGGTCGGGGGGACCCCTACGAGCAGTACTTC,CASSQAGRGDPYEQYF